This TCR beta chain was captured by sequencing in a study of blood T cell repertoires in COVID-19. About the study: From the United States, Italy and Spain came samples of acute and convalescent COVID-19. Sources were T cells, B-cell-depleted T cells, or PBMCs; the material itself was cDNA or gDNA.

During active infection, Seattle patients enrolled and were then monitored through disease. Study processing details: The assay estimated nucleated cells by amplifying reference gene primers. Profiling relied on immunoSEQ multiplex PCR, and the TCRdb table lists in-frame clones only, not all of them. The DNA gave D and trimming, while V, J and clone size come from that table. The table lists 40,000 to 45,000 clones, around nine tenths of them singletons. Trimming shortened V by 0 bases and J by 9 bases, and 19 bases separated the two germline ends. The germline V gene has CDR1 SGHRS and CDR2 YFSETQ. This CDR3 region has 16 residues.

This chain uses TRBV5-1 with TRBJ2-1, with a tentative D call TRBD1 (6 bases). The material sequenced was peripheral blood. The receptor was isolated from a man between 50 and 59 years old with COVID-19, enrolled during active disease. The CDR3 region is CASSLAGVLVSSEQFF. DNA for the CDR3: TGCGCCAGCAGCTTGGCAGGGGTCCTAGTGTCTAGTGAGCAGTTCTTC. Variable domain in full (rest from reference TRBV5-1 and TRBJ2-1): KAGVTQTPRYLIKTRGQQVTLSCSPISGHRSVSWYQQTPGQGLQFLFEYFSETQRNKGNFPGRFSGRQFSNSRSEMNVSTLELGDSALYLCASSLAGVLVSSEQFFGPGTRLTVL.